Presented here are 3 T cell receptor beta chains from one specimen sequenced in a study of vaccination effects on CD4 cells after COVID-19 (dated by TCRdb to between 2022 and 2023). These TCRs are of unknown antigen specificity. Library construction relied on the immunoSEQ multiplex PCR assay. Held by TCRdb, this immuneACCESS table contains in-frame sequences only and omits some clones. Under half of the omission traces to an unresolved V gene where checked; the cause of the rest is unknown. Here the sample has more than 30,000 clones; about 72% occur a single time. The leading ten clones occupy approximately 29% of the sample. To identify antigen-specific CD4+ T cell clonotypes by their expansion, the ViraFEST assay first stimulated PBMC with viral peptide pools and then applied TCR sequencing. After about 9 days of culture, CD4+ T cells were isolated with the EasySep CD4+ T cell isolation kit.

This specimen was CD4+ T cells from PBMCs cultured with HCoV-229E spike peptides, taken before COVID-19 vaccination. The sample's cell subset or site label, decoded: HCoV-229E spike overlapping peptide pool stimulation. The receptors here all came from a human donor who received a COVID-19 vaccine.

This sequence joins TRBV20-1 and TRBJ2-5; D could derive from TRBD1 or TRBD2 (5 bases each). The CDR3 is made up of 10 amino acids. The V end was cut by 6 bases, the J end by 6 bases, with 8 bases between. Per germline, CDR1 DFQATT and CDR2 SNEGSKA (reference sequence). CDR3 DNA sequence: TGCAGTGCGAAGGGACAGACCCAGTACTTC. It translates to CSAKGQTQYF.

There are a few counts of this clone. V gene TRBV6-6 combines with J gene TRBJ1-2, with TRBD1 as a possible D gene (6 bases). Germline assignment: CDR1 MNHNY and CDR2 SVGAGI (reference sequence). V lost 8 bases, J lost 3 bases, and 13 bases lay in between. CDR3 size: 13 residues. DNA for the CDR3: TGTGCCAGCGATGGGGGCGCGGACTATGGCTACACCTTC. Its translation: CASDGGADYGYTF.

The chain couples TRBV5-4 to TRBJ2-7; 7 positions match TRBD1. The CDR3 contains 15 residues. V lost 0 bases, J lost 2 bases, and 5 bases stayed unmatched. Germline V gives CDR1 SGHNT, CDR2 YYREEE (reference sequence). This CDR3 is CASSLGQGRAYEQYF. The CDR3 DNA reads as TGTGCCAGCAGCTTGGGACAGGGCCGGGCCTACGAGCAGTACTTC.